Presented here are 30 T cell receptor beta chains from one specimen sequenced in a study of blood T cell repertoires in COVID-19. Assay used: immunoSEQ multiplex PCR; TCRdb lists only in-frame clones, some missing. The sample contains around 50,000 clones, 65% to 90% of which appear only once. Sequenced input: peripheral blood. The receptors come from a man aged 40-55 years with acute or convalescent COVID-19.

The V and J genes are TRBV28 and TRBJ2-7; TRBD1 matches at 10 bases. CDR1 and CDR2 from the germline V gene are MDHEN and SYDVKM. The V and J ends lost 6 bases and 5 bases, in that order; junction bases with no gene match: 16. CDR3 length: 17 residues. CDR3 DNA sequence: TGTGCCAGCAGACCCCCCCCCGGACAGGGGGAGTCAGACGAGCAGTACTTC. Its protein product is CASRPPPGQGESDEQYF.

The chain carries TRBV6-5 and TRBJ1-3, with 10 nucleotides matching TRBD1. Germline V lookup: CDR1 MNHEY, CDR2 SVGAGI. The CDR3 covers 15 residues. Germline trimming cut 5 bases from V and 7 bases from J; bases unmatched to any gene: 8. The CDR3 region is CASSTRTGGINTIYF. CDR3 nucleotides: TGTGCCAGCAGTACCCGGACAGGGGGTATCAACACCATATATTTT.

The chain is built from TRBV2 and TRBJ1-5; D is possibly TRBD1 (5 bases). CDR3 length equals 13 residues. Germline V gene data show CDR1 as SNHLY and CDR2 as FYNNEI. Deletions cut 6 bases from V and 0 bases from J, with 6 bases between. The CDR3 bases are TGTGCCAGCAGACAGGATAGCAATCAGCCCCAGCATTTT. It codes for CASRQDSNQPQHF. Variable domain in full (rest from reference TRBV2 and TRBJ1-5): EPEVTQTPSHQVTQMGQEVILRCVPISNHLYFYWYRQILGQKVEFLVSFYNNEISEKSEIFDDQFSVERPDGSNFTLKIRSTKLEDSAMYFCASRQDSNQPQHFGDGTRLSIL.

J is TRBJ2-4 and V is TRBV3-1 (or the pseudogene TRBV3-2), with D possibly TRBD1 on 6 matching bases. Trimming took 1 base from V and 3 from J, leaving 13 bases between them. The germline V gene encodes CDR1 LGHDT and CDR2 YNNKEL (reference sequence). This CDR3 has 16 residues. CDR3 sequence (DNA): TGTGCCAGCAGCCAAGGAGGGGGAAGAGGCAAAAACATTCAGTACTTC. Its protein is CASSQGGGRGKNIQYF.

This chain connects TRBV3-1 (or the pseudogene TRBV3-2) to TRBJ1-6; D possibly corresponds to TRBD1 (5 bases). V was trimmed by 8 bases and J by 8 bases, leaving 13 bases between them. Germline CDR1 and CDR2: LGHDT and YNNKEL (reference sequence). The CDR3 runs to 13 residues. DNA of the CDR3: TGTGCCAGCGGGCAGGGCACGGATTCACCCCTCCACTTT. This encodes CASGQGTDSPLHF.

This clone was seen many times. V gene TRBV6-4 combines with J gene TRBJ1-2, with 8 bases matching TRBD1. CDR1 MRHNA and CDR2 SNTAGT come from the germline V gene. The CDR3 sequence is 15 residues long. J gave up 4 bases and V 6 bases, and 10 bases lay outside the gene matches. Here the CDR3 reads CASSGTGQTGYGYTF. DNA of the CDR3: TGTGCCAGCAGCGGGACAGGACAAACGGGCTATGGCTACACCTTC.

This clone was seen only a few times. The gene calls are TRBV5-6 and TRBJ2-2; a weak D match, TRBD2 (6 bases). The germline CDR1 and CDR2 sequences are SGHDT and YYEEEE. V was pared by 0 bases and J by 6 bases, with 9 bases between. The CDR3 is 14 amino acids. CDR3 region: CASSLVGGAGELFF. The DNA of the CDR3 is TGTGCCAGCAGCTTGGTAGGAGGGGCCGGGGAGCTGTTTTTT.

The chain recombines TRBV7-9 with TRBJ2-7; tentative D call: TRBD2 (5 bases). CDR3 length: 12 residues. Between the trimmed V and J ends, which lost 5 bases and 6 bases, there was a span of 11 bases. The germline V gene has CDR1 SEHNR and CDR2 FQNEAQ (reference sequence). CDR3 sequence: CASSPGVGEQYF. The CDR3 DNA reads TGTGCCAGCAGCCCCGGGGTAGGCGAGCAGTACTTC.

V gene TRBV7-9 combines with J gene TRBJ2-2; D might be TRBD1 (5 bases). Germline-derived CDR1 and CDR2 are SEHNR and FQNEAQ (reference sequence). The ends were cut back, 3 bases at V and 0 bases at J, with 8 bases in the middle. CDR3 length: 15 residues. CDR3: CASSFQGANTGELFF. As DNA, the CDR3 is TGTGCCAGCAGCTTTCAGGGTGCGAACACCGGGGAGCTGTTTTTT.

In nucleotides, the CDR3 is TGTGCCAGCAGCTCTGCCCCTTCGGACAGGGGCGCAGGCTACACCTTC. It codes for CASSSAPSDRGAGYTF. This chain joins TRBV7-9 and TRBJ1-2; 9 bases agree with TRBD1. Germline CDR1 reads SEHNR; CDR2 reads FQNEAQ (reference sequence). Trimming removed 4 bases from V and 8 bases from J; junction bases left unmatched: 14. This CDR3 has 16 amino acids. Looking up the rest from reference TRBV7-9 and TRBJ1-2 gives the full variable domain: DTGVSQNPRHKITKRGQNVTFRCDPISEHNRLYWYRQTLGQGPEFLTYFQNEAQLEKSRLLSDRFSAERPKGSFSTLEIQRTEQGDSAMYLCASSSAPSDRGAGYTFGSGTRLTVV.

As DNA, the CDR3 is TGCGCCAGCAGCCAGAGTTTTACAGGGGTCTATGGCTACACCTTC. Residues: CASSQSFTGVYGYTF. V gene TRBV5-1 combines with J gene TRBJ1-2, with 7 bases identical to TRBD1. The length of the CDR3 is 15 residues. The ends lost 4 bases at V and 4 bases at J; junction bases unmatched: 10. Germline V lookup: CDR1 SGHRS, CDR2 YFSETQ.

The CDR3 here is CATSDILAGETQYF. The CDR3 nucleotides are TGTGCCACCAGTGATATACTAGCGGGAGAGACCCAGTACTTC. The gene calls are TRBV24-1 and TRBJ2-5, with 9 nucleotides matching TRBD2. After removal of 3 bases from V and 4 bases from J, the junction contained 2 bases not matched to a gene. From germline, CDR1 is KGHDR and CDR2 SFDVKD. This CDR3 is 14 amino acids long.

J is TRBJ1-1 and V is TRBV10-2; the match to TRBD1 covers 8 bases. The CDR3 loop spans 12 amino acids. V lost 4 bases and J lost 9; bases outside the gene matches: 4. The germline gives CDR1 WSHSY, CDR2 SAAADI. DNA of the CDR3: TGCGCCAGCAGTGCGACAGGGGAGAAAGCTTTCTTT. This codes for CASSATGEKAFF.

The rearrangement links TRBV18 to TRBJ2-7; 8 bases agree with TRBD1. Trimming cost V 5 bases and J 6 bases; bases outside gene matches: 6. This CDR3 has 13 residues. Germline CDR1 is KGHSH and CDR2 is LQKENI. Here the CDR3 reads CASSSDRVSEQYF. The CDR3 DNA sequence: TGTGCCAGCTCATCGGACAGGGTTAGCGAGCAGTACTTC.

This chain uses TRBV5-1 with TRBJ2-1; TRBD2 agrees at 7 bases. The CDR3 is 17 residues long. V was pared by 2 bases and J by 5 bases, with 13 bases of the junction left unmatched. Germline V gene sequence: CDR1 SGHRS, CDR2 YFSETQ. Here the CDR3 reads CASSFPQGGTMNNEQFF. CDR3 nucleotides: TGCGCCAGCAGCTTCCCTCAGGGAGGGACCATGAACAATGAGCAGTTCTTC.

The table lists this clone with a few counts. This rearrangement joins TRBV7-9 to TRBJ2-2, with TRBD1 matching over 8 bases. The CDR3 is 16 residues long. Losses at the gene ends were 3 bases for V and 6 bases for J; bases not matched to a gene: 9. The germline V gene has CDR1 SEHNR and CDR2 FQNEAQ (reference sequence). This CDR3 reads CASSFGDRGGSGELFF. For the CDR3, the DNA is TGTGCCAGCAGCTTCGGAGACAGGGGCGGATCCGGGGAGCTGTTTTTT.

This clone was detected a few times. The gene calls are TRBV5-4 and TRBJ2-2; D gene ambiguous. Germline CDR1 is SGHNT and CDR2 is YYREEE (reference sequence). CDR3 size: 12 residues. V lost 3 bases to trimming and J lost 3 bases, with 3 bases between them. For the CDR3, the DNA is TGTGCCAGCAGCTCGTACACCGGGGAGCTGTTTTTT. Protein product: CASSSYTGELFF.

Only one count was recorded for this clone. The chain is built from TRBV7-9 and TRBJ2-7, with D tentatively TRBD1 (5 bases). The V end was cut by 4 bases, the J end by 5 bases, with 9 bases between. Germline V gene data show CDR1 as SEHNR and CDR2 as FQNEAQ (reference sequence). The CDR3 runs to 12 residues. The DNA of the CDR3 is TGTGCCAGCAGCTCGATAGGGGACGAGCAGTACTTC. Its protein is CASSSIGDEQYF.

This clone was seen only once. V gene TRBV10-1 combines with J gene TRBJ1-1, with D unclear. The CDR3 extends over 13 amino acids. V lost 2 bases and J lost 0, with 4 bases in between. The V gene's germline CDR1 is WNHNN and CDR2 SYGVQD (reference sequence). CDR3 in amino acids: CASSENLNTEAFF. The DNA for the CDR3 is TGCGCCAGCAGTGAGAACTTGAACACTGAAGCTTTCTTT.

The rearrangement links TRBV5-1 to TRBJ1-1; no clear D. CDR1 and CDR2 (germline): SGHRS, YFSETQ. This CDR3 region has 14 residues. V was shortened by 1 base and J by 0 bases, with 7 bases between the two germline ends. The CDR3 DNA is TGCGCCAGCAGCTTGACAGAGATGAACACTGAAGCTTTCTTT. This encodes CASSLTEMNTEAFF.

The J gene is TRBJ2-5, the V gene TRBV18; no clear D gene. CDR1 and CDR2 (germline): KGHSH, LQKENI. V lost 0 bases to trimming and J lost 7 bases, with 12 bases between them. This CDR3 has 14 residues. The CDR3 here is CASSPPKTYGTQYF. DNA for the CDR3: TGTGCCAGCTCACCACCGAAGACTTACGGGACCCAGTACTTC.

V usage is TRBV5-1 and J usage is TRBJ1-1; weak D call: TRBD1 (6 bases). Trimming stripped 5 bases from V and 1 base from J, with 21 bases between. Germline loops: CDR1 SGHRS, CDR2 YFSETQ. The CDR3 is made up of 17 amino acids. CDR3 coding DNA: TGCGCCAGCAGTTCGACGAGGGGGGGCAAGGAGAACACTGAAGCTTTCTTT. Its translation: CASSSTRGGKENTEAFF.

V and J are TRBV28 and TRBJ1-2, with no clear D. The CDR3 runs 12 residues. V lost 6 bases and J lost 7, with 12 bases in between. CDR1 and CDR2 (germline): MDHEN, SYDVKM. The CDR3 nucleotides read TGTGCCAGCAGCGGTATTACAGCTGGCTACACCTTC. It is translated as CASSGITAGYTF.

V and J are TRBV5-5 and TRBJ2-1; 10 nucleotides match TRBD1. Germline CDR1 reads SGHKS; CDR2 reads YYEKEE (reference sequence). J gave up 8 bases and V 4 bases, and 12 bases lay outside the gene matches. The CDR3 covers 16 residues. The CDR3 sequence is CASSSSGTGVFYEQFF. DNA for the CDR3: TGTGCCAGCAGCAGTTCCGGGACAGGGGTTTTCTATGAGCAGTTCTTC.

This rearrangement joins TRBV19 to TRBJ1-4; 8 bases map to TRBD1. The germline V gene encodes CDR1 LNHDA and CDR2 SQIVND (reference sequence). This CDR3 has 15 residues. V gave up 1 base and J gave up 4 bases; unmatched junction bases: 2. CDR3 DNA: TGTGCCAGTAGTATAGGCAGGGGGCGTAATGAAAAACTGTTTTTT. This encodes CASSIGRGRNEKLFF.

This clone appeared a single time. The V call is TRBV28, the J call TRBJ1-5; 9 bases fit TRBD1. V shed 6 bases, J shed 6 bases, and the junction held 6 bases outside the gene matches. The length of the CDR3 is 14 residues. Germline-derived CDR1 and CDR2 are MDHEN and SYDVKM. This CDR3 is CASRLSGQGQPQHF. In nucleotides, the CDR3 is TGTGCCAGCAGACTATCGGGACAGGGTCAGCCCCAGCATTTT. The variable domain in full, completed from reference TRBV28 and TRBJ1-5, reads DVKVTQSSRYLVKRTGEKVFLECVQDMDHENMFWYRQDPGLGLRLIYFSYDVKMKEKGDIPEGYSVSREKKERFSLILESASTNQTSMYLCASRLSGQGQPQHFGDGTRLSIL.

This chain links TRBV30 with TRBJ2-5, with TRBD2 identical over 7 bases. V shed 1 base and J 4 bases; nucleotides not matched to a gene: 12. CDR1 is GTSNPN and CDR2 is SVGIG in the germline V gene (reference sequence). The CDR3 contains 16 residues. CDR3 in DNA: TGTGCCTGGAGTGCTTTGTTTGGGGGGGGTTCAGAGACCCAGTACTTC. This encodes CAWSALFGGGSETQYF.

The chain is built from TRBV28 and TRBJ1-2; 7 bases match TRBD1. CDR3 size: 17 residues. The germline CDR1 and CDR2 sequences are MDHEN and SYDVKM. V dropped 1 base and J dropped 6; count of bases not matched to a gene: 14. The CDR3 loop is CASSLSRQGLGIHGYTF. Written as DNA, the CDR3 is TGTGCCAGCAGTTTATCCAGACAGGGACTAGGCATACATGGCTACACCTTC.

To note about this clone: A junction boundary mismatches the germline segment, possibly from a read error. This chain uses TRBV9 with TRBJ2-2; TRBD2 is a possible D gene (6 bases). The CDR3 loop spans 14 amino acids. Germline V gives CDR1 SGDLS, CDR2 YYNGEE. The CDR3 sequence is CASSARGLPGKLFF. As DNA, the CDR3 is TGTGCCAGCAGCGCCCGTGGACTACCCGGGAAGCTGTTTTTT.

The chain is built from TRBV6-5 and TRBJ1-2, with 8 positions matching TRBD1. The trim removed 6 bases at V and 6 bases at J, leaving 6 bases unmatched. CDR1 is MNHEY and CDR2 is SVGAGI in the germline V gene. This CDR3 has 13 amino acids. DNA for the CDR3: TGTGCCAGCAGCCCAGGGGGCGGCGATGGCTACACCTTC. This codes for CASSPGGGDGYTF.